This T cell receptor beta chain emerged from a study of blood T cell repertoires in COVID-19 (dated by TCRdb to the early 2020s). For the study in its entirety: Samples covering the acute and convalescent phases of COVID-19 were provided by collaborators in the United States, Italy and Spain. Where available, HLA class I and class II types were obtained from metadata supplied by the sample provider rather than from assay-based typing. A freely available public database, intended as a resource for researchers studying the immune response to SARS-CoV-2, is where the repertoires were released. The material from the prospective study consisted of cDNA or gDNA derived from T cells, B-cell-depleted T cells, or PBMCs. Subjects who had been exposed to COVID-19, were actively infected with it, or had recovered from it provided the deeply sampled blood TCRbeta repertoires that made up the dataset. Samples came from the ongoing ImmuneRACE study (first 160 participants) plus 1,254 subjects from 6 global collaborators. Sample metadata almost always included a de-identified subject ID, COVID-19 status, age in years and sex. Overall study outcomes, separate from this receptor: How much clinical and demographic metadata was included differed by source and by participant, and the metadata was provided uncurated.

TCRbeta CDR3 regions were amplified from genomic DNA by means of the immunoSEQ Assay, a bias-controlled multiplex PCR. The paper's processing steps were these. Within the assay, amplification of reference gene primers was used to estimate how many nucleated cells each sample contained. Sequence reads were collapsed and filtered to measure the absolute abundance of every unique TCRbeta CDR3 rearrangement. Productive Simpson clonality was computed per sample as the square root of Simpson's diversity index over productive rearrangements. TCRdb re-hosts the immuneACCESS table, in-frame sequences only. Its copies lack some clones; in the studies checked, an unresolved V gene accounts for under half of them, and the cause for the rest is not known. D and trimming come from the DNA, and the V and J calls and clone size come from that table. The sample has under 140,000 clones on record, roughly 91% of them singletons. Approximately 3.5% of the sample goes to the ten largest clones.

This clone was picked up a small number of times. No antigen is known for it. No qualities accompany the bases; no much larger clone lies one base away. Whole blood was collected in K2EDTA tubes by collaborating institutions according to the institutions' own protocols. For TCRbeta analysis, collaborator samples were shipped as frozen whole blood, as isolated PBMCs, or as DNA extracted from either sample type. The germline V gene supplies CDR1 SQVTM and CDR2 ANQGSEA. Relative to germline, V is 7 bases shorter and J is 0 bases shorter, with 12 bases between their ends. Spanning cysteine to phenylalanine, the CDR3 consists of 13 amino acids. Only the CDR3 part of the read is kept: 39 bases, read in frame from the first base.

In this chain, TRBV29-1 is recombined with TRBJ1-1; the D gene is perhaps TRBD1, from 6 matching bases. Sequenced material: peripheral blood. The clonotype was recovered from a woman aged 50 to 60 with acute or convalescent COVID-19. The CDR3 protein is CSARGPMNTEAFF. The DNA sequence follows: TGCAGCGCCAGGGGACCCATGAACACTGAAGCTTTCTTT.